A single sample gave rise to the 5 T cell receptor beta chains below, sequenced in a study of beta chain features in type 1 diabetes. Sequencing targeted expressed TCRB transcripts, as all isolated RNA had been reverse transcribed. Sequencing was performed with immunoSEQ multiplex PCR; in TCRdb, only in-frame clones are kept and a portion is missing. The data contain some 360,000 clones, roughly a fifth of them singletons. The sample was naive CD4+ T cells from blood. Source of these receptors: a woman under 30 in good health.

This rearrangement joins TRBV5-1 to TRBJ2-5; D perhaps matches TRBD2 (5 bases). The ends were cut back, 0 bases at V and 4 bases at J, with 7 bases in the middle. CDR1 and CDR2 (germline): SGHRS, YFSETQ. The CDR3 has 13 residues. The CDR3 sequence is CASSLGGVETQYF. CDR3 DNA sequence: TGCGCCAGCAGCTTGGGGGGAGTAGAGACCCAGTACTTC. The variable domain in full, with the rest retrieved from reference TRBV5-1 and TRBJ2-5, is KAGVTQTPRYLIKTRGQQVTLSCSPISGHRSVSWYQQTPGQGLQFLFEYFSETQRNKGNFPGRFSGRQFSNSRSEMNVSTLELGDSALYLCASSLGGVETQYFGPGTRLLVL.

The V call is TRBV5-4, the J call TRBJ2-3; D is perhaps TRBD2 (5 bases). Germline loops: CDR1 SGHNT, CDR2 YYREEE (reference sequence). With 1 base removed from V and 1 base from J, the gap between germline ends came to 10 bases. This CDR3 region has 15 residues. The CDR3 sequence: CASSLRSGRTDTQYF. The CDR3 nucleotides read TGTGCCAGCAGCTTGAGGAGCGGTCGCACAGATACGCAGTATTTT.

The chain couples TRBV7-8 to TRBJ2-5, with 7 bases lining up with TRBD1. This CDR3 contains 17 residues. Germline V gene data show CDR1 as SGHVS and CDR2 as FQNEAQ. The junction had 15 bases not matched to a gene; V was cut back by 5 bases and J by 3 bases. The CDR3 loop is CASSSSGGGGSKETQYF. CDR3 DNA sequence: TGTGCCAGCAGCAGCTCAGGGGGTGGGGGATCGAAAGAGACCCAGTACTTC. Combining the CDR3 with reference TRBV7-8 and TRBJ2-5 gives the whole variable domain GAGVSQSPRYKVAKRGQDVALRCDPISGHVSLFWYQQALGQGPEFLTYFQNEAQLDKSGLPSDRFFAERPEGSVSTLKIQRTQQEDSAVYLCASSSSGGGGSKETQYFGPGTRLLVL.

The chain has TRBV21-1 and TRBJ1-1; the table's D call, TRBD1, was not checked against the DNA. TRBV21-1 is a pseudogene segment. The CDR3 consists of 14 residues. The CDR3: CASSTRTVNTEAFF. CDR3 nucleotide sequence: TGTGCCAGCAGCACCCGGACAGTGAACACTGAAGCTTTCTTT.

A few counts support this clone. The chain uses TRBV12-5 and TRBJ2-1, with D possibly being TRBD1 (5 bases). Germline V CDR1 and CDR2: LGHNT, FRNRAP. V was trimmed by 6 bases and J by 10 bases, leaving 16 bases between them. The CDR3 spans 13 residues. In nucleotides, the CDR3 is TGTGCTAGTGGGACGATTGACAGCTCCGAGCAGTTCTTC. As protein: CASGTIDSSEQFF.